Shown below are 10 T cell receptor beta chains from a single sample sequenced in a study of blood T cell repertoires in COVID-19 (dated by TCRdb to the early 2020s). Libraries were prepared through the immunoSEQ multiplex PCR assay. TCRdb carries this immuneACCESS record with in-frame sequences only. Its versions omit some clonotypes, under half of them owing to an unresolved V gene in the studies checked, with the rest unexplained. This sample lists over 250,000 clones; about 91% were detected once. The ten largest make up under 3% of the sample. The sequenced material came from peripheral blood. Source of these receptors: a person aged 18-30 years with COVID-19, enrolled during active disease.

This chain links TRBV5-1 with TRBJ1-1; D might be TRBD1 (6 bases). The length of the CDR3 is 13 residues. CDR1 is SGHRS and CDR2 is YFSETQ in the germline V gene. V lost 3 bases and J 5 bases, leaving 11 bases between the germline ends. CDR3 protein: CASSWGGRTEAFF. Written as DNA, the CDR3 is TGCGCCAGCAGCTGGGGGGGCCGAACTGAAGCTTTCTTT.

This chain uses TRBV29-1 with TRBJ1-1, with TRBD1 as a possible D gene (5 bases). Germline-derived CDR1 and CDR2 are SQVTM and ANQGSEA. Trimming shortened V by 4 bases and J by 0 bases, and 15 bases separated the two germline ends. CDR3 length: 15 amino acids. The CDR3 is CSVGGQINMNTEAFF. The CDR3 coding sequence is TGCAGCGTTGGGGGCCAGATTAACATGAACACTGAAGCTTTCTTT.

The V gene is TRBV25-1, the J gene TRBJ1-1; 8 bases match TRBD1. Germline lookup yields CDR1 MGHDK and CDR2 SYGVNS. The CDR3 is 15 residues long. V was pared by 4 bases and J by 1 base, with 5 bases of the junction left unmatched. The CDR3 coding sequence is TGTGCCAGCAGTGGTCTTGACAGGGGGAACACTGAAGCTTTCTTT. Protein sequence: CASSGLDRGNTEAFF.

The chain has TRBV6-2 or TRBV6-3 and TRBJ2-2; 7 nucleotides align to TRBD1. The junction had 8 bases not matched to a gene; V was cut back by 0 bases and J by 1 base. Germline loops: CDR1 MNHEY, CDR2 SVGEGT. This CDR3 comprises 18 residues. In DNA form, the CDR3 reads TGTGCCAGCAGTTACTCGAGGAGACAGGGCTGGAACACCGGGGAGCTGTTTTTT. Its translation: CASSYSRRQGWNTGELFF.

The genes are TRBV4-1 and TRBJ2-1, with 7 nucleotides matching TRBD1. V lost 2 bases, J lost 3 bases, and 7 bases stayed unmatched. Germline V lookup: CDR1 MGHRA, CDR2 YSYEKL. The CDR3 contains 16 residues. CDR3 region: CASSQSYRGHYNEQFF. CDR3 DNA sequence: TGCGCCAGCAGCCAATCCTACAGGGGCCACTACAATGAGCAGTTCTTC.

The V call is TRBV10-3, the J call TRBJ2-1; 10 nucleotides agree with TRBD2. This CDR3 is 17 amino acids long. Germline V gene lookup returns CDR1 ENHRY and CDR2 SYGVKD. V gave up 4 bases and J gave up 0 bases; unmatched junction bases: 6. CDR3 nucleotides: TGTGCCATCAGTGGGTCGGGACTAGCGAGCTCCTACAATGAGCAGTTCTTC. Its translation: CAISGSGLASSYNEQFF.

The table lists this clone with a few counts. The rearrangement links TRBV12-3 or TRBV12-4 to TRBJ1-3; D unclear. The CDR3 covers 13 residues. The V end was cut by 6 bases, the J end by 0 bases, with 6 bases between. The CDR3 protein is CASSQNSGNTIYF. In DNA, the CDR3 is TGTGCCAGCAGCCAGAACTCTGGAAACACCATATATTTT.

The chain carries TRBV4-3 and TRBJ1-1, with D possibly being TRBD1 (6 bases). V lost 4 bases and J lost 1, with 13 bases in between. The CDR3 covers 15 residues. CDR1 and CDR2 (germline): LGHNA, YSLEER. CDR3 in DNA: TGCGCCAGCAGCCCCTCCCTAGGGGGGAACACTGAAGCTTTCTTT. It translates to CASSPSLGGNTEAFF.

The chain links TRBV5-1 to TRBJ2-5; 8 bases map to TRBD1. Germline V CDR1 and CDR2: SGHRS, YFSETQ. Unmatched junction bases numbered 6, after V lost 4 bases and J lost 4 bases. The CDR3 is made up of 14 amino acids. The CDR3 sequence: CASSQTGARETQYF. The DNA for the CDR3 is TGCGCCAGCAGCCAGACAGGGGCTCGAGAGACCCAGTACTTC.

The chain couples TRBV27 to TRBJ2-3; unclear D gene. Per germline, CDR1 MNHEY and CDR2 SMNVEV (reference sequence). V lost 3 bases and J 3 bases, leaving 16 bases between the germline ends. This CDR3 is 16 amino acids long. CDR3 nucleotides: TGTGCCAGCAGTTTGTTGCCAGAGGCGGCAACAGATACGCAGTATTTT. Its translation is CASSLLPEAATDTQYF.